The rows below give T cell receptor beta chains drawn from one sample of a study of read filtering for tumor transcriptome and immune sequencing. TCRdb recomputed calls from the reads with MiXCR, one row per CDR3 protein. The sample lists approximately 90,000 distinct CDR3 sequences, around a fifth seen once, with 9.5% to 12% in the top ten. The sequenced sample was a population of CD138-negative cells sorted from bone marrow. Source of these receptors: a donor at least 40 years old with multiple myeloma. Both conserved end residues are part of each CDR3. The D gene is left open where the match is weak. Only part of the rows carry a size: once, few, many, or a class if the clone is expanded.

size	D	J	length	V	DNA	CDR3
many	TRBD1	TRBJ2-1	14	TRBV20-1	TGCAGTGCCCTCCGGGGGACAGGGGTAGGTGAGCAGTTCTTC	CSALRGTGVGEQFF
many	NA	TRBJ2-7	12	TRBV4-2	TGTGCCAGCAGCCCCGATTTATACGAGCAGTACTTC	CASSPDLYEQYF
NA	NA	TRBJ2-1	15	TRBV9	TGTGCCAGCAGCGTAGTCGGGGGAAAGATCGATGAGCAGTTCTTC	CASSVVGGKIDEQFF
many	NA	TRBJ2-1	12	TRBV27	TGTGCCAGCAGTTTTCCGAAGGGTGAGCAGTTCTTC	CASSFPKGEQFF
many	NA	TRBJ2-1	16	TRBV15	TGTGCCACCAGCAGAGAGCCAGGGCGGGGATACAATGAGCAGTTCTTC	CATSREPGRGYNEQFF
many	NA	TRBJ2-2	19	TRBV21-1	TGTGCCAGCAGCAAAGACCGAGCCGACAGGGCTATGAACACCGGGGAGCTGTTTTTT	CASSKDRADRAMNTGELFF
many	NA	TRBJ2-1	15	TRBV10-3	TGTGCCATCAGTGACTTTAATGGGCGGTACAATGAGCAGTTCTTC	CAISDFNGRYNEQFF
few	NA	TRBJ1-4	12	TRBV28	TGTGCCACCTTTGCAACTAATGAAAAACTGTTTTTT	CATFATNEKLFF
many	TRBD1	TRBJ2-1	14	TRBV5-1	TGCGCCAGCAGCTTCCAGGGGGCCCTCAATGAGCAGTTCTTC	CASSFQGALNEQFF
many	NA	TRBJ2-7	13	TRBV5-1	TGCGCCAGCAGCTTGGAACAGAACTACGAGCAGTACTTC	CASSLEQNYEQYF
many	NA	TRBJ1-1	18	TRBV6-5	TGTGCCAGCAGTTACTCGCTGGGACGGGGAGTTGGGAACACTGAAGCTTTCTTT	CASSYSLGRGVGNTEAFF
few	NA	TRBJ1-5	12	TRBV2	TGTGCCAGCAACTTGGGAGATCAGCCCCAGCATTTT	CASNLGDQPQHF
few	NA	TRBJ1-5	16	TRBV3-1	TGTGCCAGCAGCCAAGATCGTGGGCGTAGCAATCAGCCCCAGCATTTT	CASSQDRGRSNQPQHF
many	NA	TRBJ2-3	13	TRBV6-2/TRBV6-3	TGTGCCAGCACGGGGCGAAGCACAGATACGCAGTATTTT	CASTGRSTDTQYF
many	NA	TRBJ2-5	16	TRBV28	TGTGCCAGCAGCACTCTTATGGGCAGCCCAAGGGAGACCCAGTACTTC	CASSTLMGSPRETQYF
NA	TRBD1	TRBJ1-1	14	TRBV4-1	TGCGCCAGCAGCCATGAGGGACAGGGGACTGAAGCTTTCTTT	CASSHEGQGTEAFF
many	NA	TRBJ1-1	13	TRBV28	TGTGCCAGCTACCCCACAGTGAACACTGAAGCTTTCTTT	CASYPTVNTEAFF
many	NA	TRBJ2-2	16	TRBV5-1	TGCGCCAGCAGCTTGCTGGGGGACTCGGAAACCGGGGAGCTGTTTTTT	CASSLLGDSETGELFF
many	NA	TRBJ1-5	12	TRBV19	TGTGCCAGTAAAAAGGTCAATCAGCCCCAGCATTTT	CASKKVNQPQHF
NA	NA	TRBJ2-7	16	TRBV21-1	TGTGCCAGCAGCAAAGGCAGCCTAGCTCTGTGCTGGGAGCAGTACTTC	CASSKGSLALCWEQYF
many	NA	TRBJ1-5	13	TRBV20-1	TGCAGTGCTAGCCCGGACAGCAATCAGCCCCAGCATTTT	CSASPDSNQPQHF
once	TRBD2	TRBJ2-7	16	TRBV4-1	TGCGCCAGCAGCCAAGATTTGCTAGCGGGGGGGTACGAGCAGTACTTC	CASSQDLLAGGYEQYF